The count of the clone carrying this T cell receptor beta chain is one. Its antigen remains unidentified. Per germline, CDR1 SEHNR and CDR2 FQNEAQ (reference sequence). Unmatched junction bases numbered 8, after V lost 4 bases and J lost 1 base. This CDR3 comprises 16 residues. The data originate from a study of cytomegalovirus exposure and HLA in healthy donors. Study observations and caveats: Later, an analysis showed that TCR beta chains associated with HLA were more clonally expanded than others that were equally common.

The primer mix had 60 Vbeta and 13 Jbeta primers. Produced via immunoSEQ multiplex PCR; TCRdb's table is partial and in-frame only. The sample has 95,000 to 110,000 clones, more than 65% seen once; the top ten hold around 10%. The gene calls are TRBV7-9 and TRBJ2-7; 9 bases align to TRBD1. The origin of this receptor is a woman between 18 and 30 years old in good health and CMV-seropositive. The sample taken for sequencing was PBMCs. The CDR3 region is CASSSTTGGASYEQYF. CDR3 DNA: TGTGCCAGCAGCTCTACTACAGGGGGCGCGTCCTACGAGCAGTACTTC.